The next 26 T cell receptor beta chains were all read from a single sample in a study of blood T cell repertoires in COVID-19. Measured with immunoSEQ multiplex PCR; TCRdb has only the in-frame clones, and not every one. The sample includes about 230,000 clones, approximately 82% of them seen just once. The material sequenced was peripheral blood. The receptors derive from a man between 35 and 55 years old who had recovered from COVID-19.

This clone was counted a few times. This chain joins TRBV5-1 and TRBJ1-2; 8 bases fit TRBD1. V trimming: 3 bases; J trimming: 3 bases; junction bases outside the gene matches: 1. There are 13 residues in the CDR3. CDR1 SGHRS and CDR2 YFSETQ come from the germline V gene. CDR3 sequence: CASSSGQDYGYTF. The CDR3 coding sequence is TGCGCCAGCAGCTCGGGACAGGACTATGGCTACACCTTC.

The gene calls are TRBV5-4 and TRBJ2-7; 8 positions agree with TRBD1. Per the germline V gene, CDR1 is SGHNT and CDR2 is YYREEE (reference sequence). J gave up 0 bases and V 4 bases, and 9 bases lay outside the gene matches. CDR3 length equals 16 residues. The DNA of the CDR3 is TGTGCCAGCAGCAGGGGTAGGACAGGGAGCTCCTACGAGCAGTACTTC. Its protein is CASSRGRTGSSYEQYF.

V is TRBV5-6 and J is TRBJ2-5; the D gene is possibly TRBD1 (6 bases). This CDR3 has 16 amino acids. V was clipped by 2 bases and J by 0 bases, with 14 bases between them. Looked up from germline, CDR1 is SGHDT and CDR2 is YYEEEE. This chain's CDR3 is CASSLLRQEYQETQYF. The CDR3 DNA follows: TGTGCCAGCAGCTTACTTCGACAGGAGTACCAAGAGACCCAGTACTTC. Variable domain in full (rest from reference TRBV5-6 and TRBJ2-5): DAGVTQSPTHLIKTRGQQVTLRCSPKSGHDTVSWYQQALGQGPQFIFQYYEEEERQRGNFPDRFSGHQFPNYSSELNVNALLLGDSALYLCASSLLRQEYQETQYFGPGTRLLVL.

The chain has TRBV7-9 and TRBJ1-3, with D hard to call. V was shortened by 5 bases and J by 0 bases, with 8 bases between the two germline ends. Germline lookup yields CDR1 SEHNR and CDR2 FQNEAQ (reference sequence). The CDR3 length is 14 residues. CDR3: CASSGESSGNTIYF. The CDR3, as DNA: TGTGCCAGCAGCGGTGAGAGCTCTGGAAACACCATATATTTT.

V usage is TRBV4-3 and J usage is TRBJ2-7, with 7 bases lining up with TRBD1. The J segment lost 6 bases and the V segment lost 3 bases, leaving 8 bases of the junction unmatched. In germline, CDR1 is LGHNA, CDR2 YSLEER. CDR3 length: 14 amino acids. CDR3 DNA sequence: TGCGCCAGCAGCCAGTTACAGGGGTCCAGCGAGCAGTACTTC. It codes for CASSQLQGSSEQYF.

The V call is TRBV11-2, the J call TRBJ2-7; D remains ambiguous. The germline V gene encodes CDR1 SGHAT and CDR2 FQNNGV. V dropped 5 bases and J dropped 1 base, with 6 bases sitting between them. CDR3 length equals 12 residues. CDR3 region: CASSHSSYEQYF. The CDR3 nucleotides are TGTGCCAGCAGCCATAGTTCCTACGAGCAGTACTTC.

The chain recombines TRBV20-1 with TRBJ2-7, with 9 bases matching TRBD2. Germline V gene lookup returns CDR1 DFQATT and CDR2 SNEGSKA (reference sequence). CDR3 length: 14 residues. Germline trimming cut 3 bases from V and 3 bases from J; bases unmatched to any gene: 6. In DNA form, the CDR3 reads TGCAGTGCTAGTAACCTAGCGGGATACTACGAGCAGTACTTC. Amino acid sequence: CSASNLAGYYEQYF.

CDR3 region: CASSFYSGAYNEQFF. The DNA of the CDR3 is TGTGCCAGCAGCTTCTATAGCGGGGCCTACAATGAGCAGTTCTTC. The V gene is TRBV11-2, the J gene TRBJ2-1, with 8 bases aligning to TRBD2. Germline lookup yields CDR1 SGHAT and CDR2 FQNNGV. This CDR3 is built from 15 residues. The junction had 3 bases not matched to a gene; V was cut back by 3 bases and J by 2 bases. The entire variable domain, with the rest obtained from reference TRBV11-2 and TRBJ2-1, is as follows: EAGVAQSPRYKIIEKRQSVAFWCNPISGHATLYWYQQILGQGPKLLIQFQNNGVVDDSQLPKDRFSAERLKGVDSTLKIQPAKLEDSAVYLCASSFYSGAYNEQFFGPGTRLTVL.

This chain joins TRBV2 and TRBJ1-5; 7 positions agree with TRBD1. CDR1 is SNHLY, CDR2 FYNNEI, per germline. The V gene end was trimmed by 2 bases and the J gene end by 7 bases; junction bases not matched to a gene: 5. The length of the CDR3 is 14 residues. DNA of the CDR3: TGTGCCAGCAGTGAAAGGGGGCCCGGCCAGCCCCAGCATTTT. Translation: CASSERGPGQPQHF.

The rearrangement joins TRBV30 to TRBJ2-1; 11 nucleotides agree with TRBD2. Looked up from germline, CDR1 is GTSNPN and CDR2 is SVGIG (reference sequence). This CDR3 has 14 residues. The V gene end was trimmed by 7 bases and the J gene end by 2 bases; junction bases not matched to a gene: 4. The CDR3 DNA reads as TGTGCCTCGTTTAGCGGGAGGGCCTACAATGAGCAGTTCTTC. Translating gives CASFSGRAYNEQFF.

In its sample, this clone was seen a few times. This chain joins TRBV6-5 and TRBJ1-2, with a possible D match to TRBD1 (5 bases). Per germline, CDR1 MNHEY and CDR2 SVGAGI. This CDR3 has 14 residues. Trimming shortened V by 5 bases and J by 6 bases, and 16 bases separated the two germline ends. The CDR3 DNA sequence: TGTGCCAGCAGTATAACCAGGGAAGGAAATGGCTACACCTTC. It yields the protein CASSITREGNGYTF.

Regarding this clone: The same CDR3 arises from other DNA sequences in this sample as well. The chain combines TRBV19 with TRBJ1-2, with 8 bases identical to TRBD1. The CDR3 runs to 13 residues. Per the germline V gene, CDR1 is LNHDA and CDR2 is SQIVND (reference sequence). With 3 bases clipped from V and 5 bases from J, the junction kept 2 bases outside the gene matches. The CDR3 DNA sequence: TGTGCCAGTAGTATTGGACAGGGATATGGCTACACCTTC. This encodes CASSIGQGYGYTF.

This clone was seen once. The chain employs TRBV9 and TRBJ2-1, with D possibly being TRBD2 (6 bases). Between the trimmed V and J ends, which lost 2 bases and 3 bases, there was a span of 12 bases. Germline assignment: CDR1 SGDLS and CDR2 YYNGEE. The length of the CDR3 is 15 residues. The CDR3 loop is CASSVGGTFYNEQFF. The DNA for the CDR3 is TGTGCCAGCAGCGTTGGCGGGACCTTCTACAATGAGCAGTTCTTC.

The J gene is TRBJ2-5, the V gene TRBV5-1; D perhaps matches TRBD2 (6 bases). The germline CDR1 and CDR2 sequences are SGHRS and YFSETQ. The CDR3 is 16 amino acids. V lost 0 bases to trimming and J lost 2 bases, with 14 bases between them. CDR3 sequence: CASSLGYVGGQETQYF. The CDR3, as DNA: TGCGCCAGCAGCTTGGGTTACGTCGGGGGACAAGAGACCCAGTACTTC.

The V and J genes are TRBV4-3 and TRBJ2-1, with 11 bases aligning to TRBD2. CDR1 is LGHNA, CDR2 YSLEER, per germline. The CDR3 is 18 amino acids. J was trimmed by 5 bases and V by 1 base; bases with no gene match: 10. CDR3 DNA: TGCGCCAGCAGCCAAGGTTCTTTTTCGGGACTAGCGGACAATGAGCAGTTCTTC. This codes for CASSQGSFSGLADNEQFF.

A few counts support this clone. This chain joins TRBV11-3 and TRBJ1-1; TRBD1 is a possible D gene (5 bases). V gave up 4 bases and J gave up 4 bases, with 10 bases separating them. Germline loops: CDR1 SGHNT, CDR2 YENEEA. The CDR3 loop spans 13 amino acids. In nucleotides, the CDR3 is TGTGCCAGCAGCTGGGGGGAGGGCACTGAAGCTTTCTTT. It yields the protein CASSWGEGTEAFF.

In nucleotides, the CDR3 is TGTGCCAGCAGTTATCTAAGGAACACTGAAGCTTTCTTT. This codes for CASSYLRNTEAFF. V gene TRBV6-5 combines with J gene TRBJ1-1; unclear D gene. The V gene lost 3 bases and the J gene lost 1 base, with 6 bases spanning the gap. Germline lookup yields CDR1 MNHEY and CDR2 SVGAGI. The CDR3 is 13 amino acids.

The chain links TRBV3-1 (or the pseudogene TRBV3-2) to TRBJ1-6, with TRBD1 matching over 7 bases. Germline V gene lookup returns CDR1 LGHDT and CDR2 YNNKEL (reference sequence). V shed 4 bases and J 9 bases; nucleotides not matched to a gene: 12. This CDR3 comprises 16 residues. Written as DNA, the CDR3 is TGTGCCAGCAGCCCTTTGGGACAGTTGGAGAGTTCACCCCTCCACTTT. This sequence encodes CASSPLGQLESSPLHF.

This chain uses TRBV5-6 with TRBJ2-3; perhaps TRBD2 as D (6 bases). Germline V gives CDR1 SGHDT, CDR2 YYEEEE. This CDR3 is 14 amino acids long. The V end was cut by 0 bases, the J end by 3 bases, with 8 bases between. Here the CDR3 reads CASSLGLGTDTQYF. In DNA, the CDR3 is TGTGCCAGCAGCTTGGGACTAGGGACAGATACGCAGTATTTT.

The chain uses TRBV2 and TRBJ2-1, with 12 bases lining up with TRBD1. V shed 6 bases, J shed 4 bases, and the junction held 4 bases outside the gene matches. The CDR3 is 15 amino acids. Germline V gene data show CDR1 as SNHLY and CDR2 as FYNNEI. The DNA for the CDR3 is TGTGCCAGCAGCGGGACAGGGGGCGCTTACAATGAGCAGTTCTTC. Its protein product is CASSGTGGAYNEQFF.

This CDR3 reads CASSYFLNSPLHF. CDR3 nucleotides: TGTGCCAGCAGTTATTTCCTCAATTCACCCCTCCACTTT. This rearrangement joins TRBV6-2 or TRBV6-3 to TRBJ1-6; D is unclear. Germline-derived CDR1 and CDR2 are MNHEY and SVGEGT. Deletions cut 3 bases from V and 7 bases from J, with 7 bases between. The CDR3 runs to 13 residues.

This clone was found once. V is TRBV5-8 and J is TRBJ1-2; a weak D match, TRBD1 (5 bases). Trimming cost V 4 bases and J 2 bases, with 9 bases left between them. Per germline, CDR1 SGHTS and CDR2 YDEGEE. This CDR3 has 13 residues. In DNA form, the CDR3 reads TGTGCCAGCAGCCGAGACAGAAACTATGGCTACACCTTC. It specifies CASSRDRNYGYTF.

This sequence joins TRBV12-5 and TRBJ1-1; 10 bases map to TRBD1. V trimming: 6 bases; J trimming: 2 bases; junction bases outside the gene matches: 3. The CDR3 runs 14 residues. CDR1 and CDR2 (germline): LGHNT, FRNRAP. The CDR3, as DNA: TGTGCTAGTGGCCGACAGGGGGCCAACACTGAAGCTTTCTTT. Its translation: CASGRQGANTEAFF. Full variable domain (rest looked up from reference TRBV12-5 and TRBJ1-1): DARVTQTPRHKVTEMGQEVTMRCQPILGHNTVFWYRQTMMQGLELLAYFRNRAPLDDSGMPKDRFSAEMPDATLATLKIQPSEPRDSAVYFCASGRQGANTEAFFGQGTRLTVV.

This chain uses TRBV15 with TRBJ1-4; D ambiguous. Germline V gene data show CDR1 as LNHNV and CDR2 as YYDKDF (reference sequence). The CDR3 is 13 amino acids. Trimming left V 2 bases short and J 8 bases short, with 9 bases between. This CDR3 reads CATSRSNYEKLFF. The CDR3 nucleotides read TGTGCCACCAGCAGATCAAACTACGAAAAACTGTTTTTT.

This rearrangement joins TRBV6-5 to TRBJ1-2, with 9 positions matching TRBD1. The CDR3 extends over 13 amino acids. J lost 8 bases, V lost 6 bases, and 7 bases had no gene match. Per germline, CDR1 MNHEY and CDR2 SVGAGI. The CDR3 nucleotides are TGTGCCAGCAGCGAGCACAGGGGGCAAGGCTACACCTTC. It encodes CASSEHRGQGYTF.

The chain uses TRBV18 and TRBJ2-5, with 11 bases matching TRBD1. The CDR3 length is 16 residues. The germline CDR1 and CDR2 sequences are KGHSH and LQKENI. Trimming cost V 4 bases and J 4 bases; bases outside gene matches: 8. The CDR3, as DNA: TGTGCCAGCTCACAGCCCGGACAGGGGGCGAGAGAGACCCAGTACTTC. Its translation: CASSQPGQGARETQYF.